These 19 T cell receptor beta chains share one sample of origin, sequenced in a study of siplizumab effects on memory and regulatory T cells. TCRdb's copy holds only in-frame clones and misses some; the assay was immunoSEQ multiplex PCR. Counted here are 55,000 to 80,000 clones, about 80% occurring once; the ten biggest clones make up 0.4% to 0.45%. Sequencing was performed on memory CD4+ T cells sorted from blood. These receptors came from a human donor in good health.

The chain has TRBV12-5 and TRBJ2-7; D gene uncertain. V was trimmed by 9 bases and J by 3 bases, leaving 15 bases between them. Germline V gene data show CDR1 as LGHNT and CDR2 as FRNRAP. The CDR3 loop spans 13 amino acids. The CDR3 nucleotides are TGTGCTAGCGCCGACATAAGCCGCTACGAGCAGTACTTC. This translates into CASADISRYEQYF.

This chain uses TRBV7-9 with TRBJ2-2, with D maybe TRBD1 (6 bases). The V end lost 1 base, the J end lost 1 base, and 7 bases lay between the germline ends. Germline V gene sequence: CDR1 SEHNR, CDR2 FQNEAQ (reference sequence). The CDR3 totals 15 residues. The CDR3 DNA reads as TGTGCCAGCAGCTTAGAAGGGGGGAACACCGGGGAGCTGTTTTTT. It yields the protein CASSLEGGNTGELFF. The entire variable domain, with the rest obtained from reference TRBV7-9 and TRBJ2-2, is as follows: DTGVSQNPRHKITKRGQNVTFRCDPISEHNRLYWYRQTLGQGPEFLTYFQNEAQLEKSRLLSDRFSAERPKGSFSTLEIQRTEQGDSAMYLCASSLEGGNTGELFFGEGSRLTVL.

The chain combines TRBV2 with TRBJ1-1, with a weak D call TRBD1 (6 bases). V lost 4 bases and J 4 bases, leaving 13 bases between the germline ends. Germline CDR1 is SNHLY and CDR2 is FYNNEI. The CDR3 sequence is 14 residues long. In DNA, the CDR3 is TGTGCCAGCAGTGTCCTAGGGGGAGGCACTGAAGCTTTCTTT. It yields the protein CASSVLGGGTEAFF.

This sequence joins TRBV9 and TRBJ1-2; D is ambiguous. V lost 0 bases to trimming and J lost 7 bases, with 16 bases between them. CDR1 is SGDLS and CDR2 is YYNGEE in the germline V gene. This CDR3 is 15 amino acids long. As DNA, the CDR3 is TGTGCCAGCAGCGTAGGCGGGGATATCCCAGGTGGCTACACCTTC. Translated, it gives CASSVGGDIPGGYTF.

In nucleotides, the CDR3 is TGTGCCACCAGCAAGGGGCAAGTTGCAACTAATGAAAAACTGTTTTTT. Amino acid sequence: CATSKGQVATNEKLFF. This rearrangement joins TRBV15 to TRBJ1-4, with D tentatively TRBD1 (5 bases). Per germline, CDR1 LNHNV and CDR2 YYDKDF (reference sequence). V lost 4 bases to trimming and J lost 0 bases, with 12 bases between them. The CDR3 contains 16 residues.

This chain joins TRBV5-1 and TRBJ2-7, with TRBD1 identical over 9 bases. V trimming: 5 bases; J trimming: 7 bases; junction bases outside the gene matches: 16. The CDR3 totals 16 residues. Looked up from germline, CDR1 is SGHRS and CDR2 is YFSETQ. The CDR3 reads CASSRSTTGGTREQYF. For the CDR3, the DNA is TGCGCCAGCAGTCGTAGTACGACAGGGGGAACGCGGGAGCAGTACTTC.

The chain combines TRBV5-1 with TRBJ1-3; D call uncertain. Germline CDR1 and CDR2: SGHRS and YFSETQ. This CDR3 comprises 15 residues. The V gene lost 3 bases and the J gene lost 0 bases, with 10 bases spanning the gap. CDR3 in amino acids: CASSSTTSSGNTIYF. The CDR3 nucleotides read TGCGCCAGCAGCTCCACCACGAGCTCTGGAAACACCATATATTTT.

The chain is built from TRBV7-2 and TRBJ2-7; TRBD2 agrees at 9 bases. Germline CDR1 reads SGHTA; CDR2 reads FQGNSA. Unmatched junction bases numbered 4, after V lost 5 bases and J lost 2 bases. The CDR3 totals 14 residues. In DNA form, the CDR3 reads TGTGCCAGCAGCGTAAAGCGGGGGGCCTACGAGCAGTACTTC. Its translation: CASSVKRGAYEQYF.

The genes are TRBV5-4 and TRBJ1-2; TRBD1 aligns across 10 bases. From germline, CDR1 is SGHNT and CDR2 YYREEE (reference sequence). V shed 4 bases, J shed 7 bases, and the junction held 7 bases outside the gene matches. The CDR3 covers 14 residues. In DNA, the CDR3 is TGTGCCAGCAGCAGGGACAGGGGAGGAGGTGGCTACACCTTC. Translation gives CASSRDRGGGGYTF.

The chain combines TRBV7-3 with TRBJ2-3; D is possibly TRBD2 (5 bases). The V gene lost 3 bases and the J gene lost 3 bases, with 13 bases spanning the gap. CDR1 and CDR2 (germline): SGHTA, FQGTGA. The CDR3 contains 15 residues. CDR3 bases: TGTGCCAGCAGCTTCTCACTAGGGTCGACAGATACGCAGTATTTT. Translated, it gives CASSFSLGSTDTQYF.

The chain recombines TRBV6-5 with TRBJ1-1, with D uncertain. Germline CDR1 MNHEY, CDR2 SVGAGI. V lost 8 bases, J lost 6 bases, and 16 bases lay in between. This CDR3 spans 13 amino acids. The CDR3 spells CASGEVSEPEAFF. In DNA form, the CDR3 reads TGTGCCAGCGGAGAAGTGAGTGAGCCTGAAGCTTTCTTT.

The chain employs TRBV7-8 and TRBJ2-7; 10 nucleotides align to TRBD1. CDR1 and CDR2 (germline): SGHVS, FQNEAQ. Trimming at V came to 8 bases and at J to 7 bases, leaving 8 bases not matched to a gene. The CDR3 runs 13 residues. CDR3 sequence: CASGDRGRGEQYF. Written as DNA, the CDR3 is TGTGCCAGCGGAGACAGGGGGCGGGGGGAGCAGTACTTC.

This clone appeared once. V is TRBV6-5 and J is TRBJ2-2; maybe TRBD2 (6 bases). The CDR3 extends over 13 amino acids. The germline gives CDR1 MNHEY, CDR2 SVGAGI. V was trimmed by 8 bases and J by 2 bases, leaving 9 bases between them. The CDR3 sequence is CASREPNTGELFF. CDR3 DNA: TGTGCCAGCCGGGAGCCTAACACCGGGGAGCTGTTTTTT.

The J gene is TRBJ1-1, the V gene TRBV18; D unclear. Trimming cost V 4 bases and J 4 bases, with 16 bases left between them. This CDR3 has 15 residues. The germline V gene has CDR1 KGHSH and CDR2 LQKENI. This chain's CDR3 is CASSRYRASATEAFF. Written as DNA, the CDR3 is TGTGCCAGCTCACGATACAGAGCAAGTGCCACTGAAGCTTTCTTT.

In this sample, this clone turned up once. The gene calls are TRBV9 and TRBJ1-1; TRBD1 agrees at 11 bases. The V and J ends lost 0 bases and 0 bases, in that order; junction bases with no gene match: 1. This CDR3 spans 16 amino acids. CDR1 is SGDLS, CDR2 YYNGEE, per germline. As DNA, the CDR3 is TGTGCCAGCAGCGTAGGGACAGGGGGCATGAACACTGAAGCTTTCTTT. Amino acids: CASSVGTGGMNTEAFF.

The chain uses TRBV4-1 and TRBJ2-1; 8 nucleotides line up with TRBD2. CDR1 is MGHRA and CDR2 is YSYEKL in the germline V gene. The J segment lost 7 bases and the V segment lost 6 bases, leaving 8 bases of the junction unmatched. The CDR3 totals 14 residues. The CDR3 DNA follows: TGCGCCAGCAGTGGCGGGGGGCGTCATAATGAGCAGTTCTTC. Translating it yields CASSGGGRHNEQFF.

The chain combines TRBV6-1 with TRBJ2-7; 8 nucleotides align to TRBD2. V was clipped by 2 bases and J by 6 bases; unmatched bases: 6. This CDR3 is 14 amino acids long. Germline V gene data show CDR1 as MNHNS and CDR2 as SASEGT. For the CDR3, the DNA is TGTGCCAGCAGTGAACGGGGGGGAGTCGGCGAGCAGTACTTC. This sequence encodes CASSERGGVGEQYF.

This clone has only a few counts. The V and J genes are TRBV4-1 and TRBJ2-2; a weak D match, TRBD2 (6 bases). CDR1 is MGHRA and CDR2 is YSYEKL in the germline V gene. V lost 7 bases and J lost 0, with 15 bases in between. CDR3 size: 16 residues. CDR3 sequence (DNA): TGCGCCAGCACCTTTAGCGGATCAGCGAACACCGGGGAGCTGTTTTTT. Translation: CASTFSGSANTGELFF.

The V gene is TRBV9, the J gene TRBJ2-2; TRBD2 matches 11 bases. The J segment lost 6 bases and the V segment lost 5 bases, leaving 12 bases of the junction unmatched. CDR1 is SGDLS, CDR2 YYNGEE, per germline. The CDR3 spans 17 residues. CDR3 protein: CASSECTSGGPPGELFF. The CDR3 DNA reads TGTGCCAGCAGTGAATGTACTAGCGGGGGCCCCCCCGGGGAGCTGTTTTTT.